This is a list of T cell receptor beta chains from one sample in a study of T cell repertoires in cytomegalovirus infection. Each CDR3 protein is one row after TCRdb ran MiXCR on the reads. Among some 700,000 distinct CDR3 sequences listed, about 40% were seen once. Sample: PBMCs. These receptors were collected from a human donor in good health (CMV status not recorded). Some clones in this sample may be carry-over from other donors' samples. CDR3s include the opening cysteine and the closing phenylalanine or tryptophan. The order of the fields is J gene, V gene, CDR3 protein.

J: TRBJ2-3
V: TRBV6-1
CDR3: CASSVGQGATDTQYF

J: TRBJ2-2
V: TRBV5-1
CDR3: CASSATSGRELFF

J: TRBJ2-7
V: TRBV2
CDR3: CASDGAGGSYEQYF

J: TRBJ1-1
V: TRBV28
CDR3: CASRSQGRGTEAFF

J: TRBJ2-5
V: TRBV7-2
CDR3: CASSLSGTGPGAQYF

J: TRBJ1-2
V: TRBV6-1
CDR3: CASSVWAGGFNYGYTF

J: TRBJ2-7
V: TRBV6-1
CDR3: CASRQGAHYEQYF

J: TRBJ1-1
V: TRBV20-1
CDR3: CSAIDRGFAEAFF

J: TRBJ2-1
V: TRBV6-6
CDR3: CASKSQGRVEQFF

J: TRBJ1-1
V: TRBV29-1
CDR3: CSAVDSDTEAFF

J: TRBJ2-7
V: TRBV11-3
CDR3: CASSINGQGRYEQYF

J: TRBJ2-1
V: TRBV28
CDR3: CASSRPSGGVNEQFF

J: TRBJ1-2
V: TRBV4-1
CDR3: CASSLNPQGIPYGYTF

J: TRBJ2-5
V: TRBV7-3
CDR3: CASSLYPGRETQYF

J: TRBJ2-7
V: TRBV7-9
CDR3: CASSFSGDGSYEQYF

J: TRBJ2-7
V: TRBV5-5
CDR3: CASSHETRSYEQYF

J: TRBJ1-6
V: TRBV28
CDR3: CASSSPRLSSPLHF

J: TRBJ2-2
V: TRBV27
CDR3: CASSHAGTTNTGELFF

J: TRBJ2-2
V: TRBV30
CDR3: CAWSGSLKSGELFF

J: TRBJ1-1
V: TRBV6-6
CDR3: CASSYLGDAEAFF

J: TRBJ2-1
V: TRBV7-9
CDR3: CASSSRGGLANEQFF